The 8 T cell receptor beta chains below all came from one sample that was sequenced in a study of cytomegalovirus exposure and HLA in healthy donors. Vbeta (60) and Jbeta (13) primers were used in the PCR. Data came from immunoSEQ multiplex PCR; TCRdb stores just in-frame clones and leaves some out. The sample lists over 150,000 clones, around two thirds seen once, with approximately 1.5% in the top ten. Sequenced input: PBMCs. The receptors shown here come from a middle-aged man in good health and CMV-seronegative.

This chain uses TRBV7-8 with TRBJ1-5; D gene uncertain. The CDR3 extends over 14 amino acids. Deletions cut 2 bases from V and 1 base from J, with 6 bases between. From germline, CDR1 is SGHVS and CDR2 FQNEAQ. The CDR3 bases are TGTGCCAGCAGCTTAAGTAGCAGCAATCAGCCCCAGCATTTT. It is translated as CASSLSSSNQPQHF.

The V gene is TRBV10-3, the J gene TRBJ2-2, with 12 nucleotides matching TRBD2. V lost 4 bases to trimming and J lost 3 bases; unmatched junction nucleotides: 3. The CDR3 runs 16 residues. Germline V gene lookup returns CDR1 ENHRY and CDR2 SYGVKD. The CDR3 sequence: CAISASGGEHTGELFF. For the CDR3, the DNA is TGTGCCATCAGTGCTAGCGGGGGGGAGCACACCGGGGAGCTGTTTTTT.

V is TRBV6-1 and J is TRBJ1-1, with D possibly being TRBD1 (5 bases). The ends were cut back, 4 bases at V and 7 bases at J, with 10 bases in the middle. CDR3 length equals 12 residues. Looked up from germline, CDR1 is MNHNS and CDR2 is SASEGT. In DNA form, the CDR3 reads TGTGCCAGCAGTGTCTGGGGGGTTGAAGCTTTCTTT. Amino acids: CASSVWGVEAFF.

This clone has a single count. This sequence joins TRBV6-1 and TRBJ2-7, with 8 bases matching TRBD1. The germline V gene encodes CDR1 MNHNS and CDR2 SASEGT. This CDR3 contains 13 residues. J gave up 6 bases and V 10 bases, and 11 bases lay outside the gene matches. CDR3 residues: CATLGRGLSEQYF. CDR3 bases: TGTGCCACGCTCGGCAGGGGGCTAAGCGAGCAGTACTTC.

This clone was seen a single time. CDR3 DNA: TGTGCCATTAGGGGTGACCGTGGGGAAAAACTGTTTTTT. It translates to CAIRGDRGEKLFF. J is TRBJ1-4 and V is TRBV6-1; perhaps TRBD1 as D (5 bases). The CDR3 is made up of 13 amino acids. Looked up from germline, CDR1 is MNHNS and CDR2 is SASEGT. With 10 bases removed from V and 8 bases from J, the gap between germline ends came to 17 bases.

V is TRBV25-1 and J is TRBJ1-2; 9 bases line up with TRBD1. Germline values: CDR1 MGHDK, CDR2 SYGVNS. The CDR3 runs to 15 residues. With 3 bases clipped from V and 3 bases from J, the junction kept 5 bases outside the gene matches. The CDR3 reads CASSDWRQGDYGYTF. In nucleotides, the CDR3 is TGTGCCAGCAGTGATTGGAGACAGGGGGACTATGGCTACACCTTC.

In its sample, this clone was seen a few times. The V call is TRBV19, the J call TRBJ1-1; a weak D match, TRBD1 (5 bases). V was shortened by 5 bases and J by 8 bases, with 24 bases between the two germline ends. Germline CDR1 LNHDA, CDR2 SQIVND (reference sequence). The CDR3 loop spans 16 amino acids. The CDR3 loop is CASSPGTDYYGTEAFF. For the CDR3, the DNA is TGTGCCAGTAGTCCCGGGACTGACTACTATGGGACCGAAGCTTTCTTT.

V gene TRBV13 combines with J gene TRBJ2-7; D might be TRBD2 (6 bases). Trimming cost V 5 bases and J 6 bases, with 11 bases left between them. The CDR3 is 12 amino acids. CDR1 is PRHDT and CDR2 is FYEKMQ in the germline V gene (reference sequence). DNA of the CDR3: TGTGCCAGCAGCCACGTGGAGGGCGAGCAGTACTTC. It encodes CASSHVEGEQYF.